The 15 T cell receptor beta chains reported below all come from one sample, sequenced in a study of cytomegalovirus exposure and HLA in healthy donors. The primer mix had 60 Vbeta and 13 Jbeta primers. Profiling relied on immunoSEQ multiplex PCR, and the TCRdb table lists in-frame clones only, not all of them. The sample shows roughly 250,000 clones, roughly four fifths of them seen only once. Sequenced input: PBMCs. The receptors were sampled from a woman aged 40 to 49 in good health and CMV-seropositive.

The rearrangement uses TRBV5-1 and TRBJ2-5; TRBD2 matches 7 bases. This CDR3 region has 14 residues. The J segment lost 3 bases and the V segment lost 2 bases, leaving 4 bases of the junction unmatched. Germline CDR1 is SGHRS and CDR2 is YFSETQ. In nucleotides, the CDR3 is TGCGCCAGCAGCTTTGCCGGGACTAAAGAGACCCAGTACTTC. Translation gives CASSFAGTKETQYF.

The genes are TRBV28 and TRBJ2-7, with 12 bases fitting TRBD1. V lost 8 bases to trimming and J lost 5 bases; unmatched junction nucleotides: 4. The CDR3 loop spans 13 amino acids. The germline CDR1 and CDR2 sequences are MDHEN and SYDVKM. The chain's CDR3 is CASRGQGAHEQYF. For the CDR3, the DNA is TGTGCCAGCCGGGGACAGGGGGCCCACGAGCAGTACTTC.

The CDR3 loop is CASSLSSPDQPQHF. The CDR3 DNA sequence: TGTGCCAGCAGTTTATCGTCGCCGGATCAGCCCCAGCATTTT. This chain connects TRBV27 to TRBJ1-5; no firm D call. Germline values: CDR1 MNHEY, CDR2 SMNVEV (reference sequence). The germline V and J ends were trimmed by 0 bases and 5 bases, with 8 bases remaining between them. This CDR3 is 14 amino acids long.

The V gene is TRBV9, the J gene TRBJ2-3, with D perhaps TRBD1 (5 bases). The CDR3 sequence is 18 residues long. Trimming took off 8 bases at V and 3 bases at J, with 28 bases between the two ends. Germline CDR1 and CDR2: SGDLS and YYNGEE. CDR3 residues: CASSSGVFSLGRTDTQYF. CDR3 nucleotides: TGTGCCAGTTCCAGTGGGGTATTCTCGTTGGGGCGTACAGATACGCAGTATTTT.

This chain connects TRBV13 to TRBJ2-1; D not resolved. Germline assignment: CDR1 PRHDT and CDR2 FYEKMQ (reference sequence). The CDR3 is made up of 15 amino acids. The germline V and J ends were trimmed by 0 bases and 1 base, with 7 bases remaining between them. In DNA form, the CDR3 reads TGTGCCAGCAGCTTAGGACTGATTTCCTACAATGAGCAGTTCTTC. It specifies CASSLGLISYNEQFF. Together with reference TRBV13 and TRBJ2-1, the CDR3 gives the full variable domain: AAGVIQSPRHLIKEKRETATLKCYPIPRHDTVYWYQQGPGQDPQFLISFYEKMQSDKGSIPDRFSAQQFSDYHSELNMSSLELGDSALYFCASSLGLISYNEQFFGPGTRLTVL.

This chain connects TRBV19 to TRBJ1-2, with D possibly being TRBD1 (5 bases). The V end lost 3 bases, the J end lost 6 bases, and 20 bases lay between the germline ends. The CDR3 extends over 16 amino acids. Germline lookup yields CDR1 LNHDA and CDR2 SQIVND (reference sequence). The DNA of the CDR3 is TGTGCCAGTAGTATTTTGGTTGGCCGGGGGTACGATGGCTACACCTTC. It translates to CASSILVGRGYDGYTF.

This chain joins TRBV19 and TRBJ2-7; a weak D match, TRBD1 (6 bases). The V end lost 2 bases, the J end lost 2 bases, and 13 bases lay between the germline ends. CDR3 size: 15 residues. From germline, CDR1 is LNHDA and CDR2 SQIVND (reference sequence). CDR3 amino acids: CASSIPGTPPYEQYF. The CDR3 DNA sequence: TGTGCCAGTAGTATACCCGGGACACCCCCCTACGAGCAGTACTTC.

The CDR3 coding sequence is TGTGCCAGCAAATTAGGGGTCGGCTCTGGAAACACCATATATTTT. The encoded protein is CASKLGVGSGNTIYF. The chain has TRBV28 and TRBJ1-3; tentatively, D is TRBD1 (5 bases). The germline V and J ends were trimmed by 7 bases and 0 bases, with 13 bases remaining between them. Germline-derived CDR1 and CDR2 are MDHEN and SYDVKM. The CDR3 contains 15 residues.

The J gene is TRBJ1-1, the V gene TRBV7-9, with D perhaps matching TRBD1 (5 bases). The CDR3 spans 15 residues. Germline V gene lookup returns CDR1 SEHNR and CDR2 FQNEAQ (reference sequence). The V end was cut by 5 bases, the J end by 1 base, with 14 bases between. CDR3 protein: CASSPGGAPNTEAFF. CDR3 sequence (DNA): TGTGCCAGCAGCCCCGGCGGGGCACCGAACACTGAAGCTTTCTTT.

The V and J genes are TRBV30 and TRBJ1-6, with TRBD1 as a possible D gene (5 bases). The germline V and J ends were trimmed by 0 bases and 9 bases, with 6 bases remaining between them. The germline gives CDR1 GTSNPN, CDR2 SVGIG (reference sequence). The CDR3 covers 12 residues. The CDR3 bases are TGTGCCTGGAGTGTAGGGGCTTCACCCCTCCACTTT. Protein sequence: CAWSVGASPLHF.

The rearrangement joins TRBV10-2 to TRBJ2-1; 8 nucleotides match TRBD2. CDR1 and CDR2 (germline): WSHSY, SAAADI. The CDR3 extends over 15 amino acids. Unmatched junction bases numbered 6, after V lost 7 bases and J lost 1 base. CDR3 in amino acids: CASIPAGGSYNEQFF. The DNA for the CDR3 is TGCGCCAGCATACCGGCGGGAGGTTCCTACAATGAGCAGTTCTTC.

On this clone itself: Other DNA variants within this sample encode the same CDR3. This chain uses TRBV5-6 with TRBJ2-7; D possibly corresponds to TRBD1 (5 bases). V was trimmed by 0 bases and J by 1 base, leaving 5 bases between them. The length of the CDR3 is 13 residues. CDR1 SGHDT and CDR2 YYEEEE come from the germline V gene. The CDR3 coding sequence is TGTGCCAGCAGCTTGGGACAGTCCTACGAGCAGTACTTC. This gives the protein CASSLGQSYEQYF. The whole variable domain, remainder taken from reference TRBV5-6 and TRBJ2-7, is DAGVTQSPTHLIKTRGQQVTLRCSPKSGHDTVSWYQQALGQGPQFIFQYYEEEERQRGNFPDRFSGHQFPNYSSELNVNALLLGDSALYLCASSLGQSYEQYFGPGTRLTVT.

V usage is TRBV5-1 and J usage is TRBJ1-4; a weak D match, TRBD1 (6 bases). V lost 4 bases and J 8 bases, leaving 18 bases between the germline ends. CDR1 and CDR2 from the germline V gene are SGHRS and YFSETQ. This CDR3 has 15 amino acids. This CDR3 reads CASSPQGGVGEKLFF. The CDR3 DNA sequence: TGCGCCAGCAGCCCACAGGGTGGGGTAGGCGAAAAACTGTTTTTT.

The chain uses TRBV5-1 and TRBJ2-7; 7 positions agree with TRBD2. The length of the CDR3 is 15 residues. Germline V gene lookup returns CDR1 SGHRS and CDR2 YFSETQ. The ends lost 0 bases at V and 2 bases at J; junction bases unmatched: 5. As DNA, the CDR3 is TGCGCCAGCAGCTTGGGACTAGCATCAGCCTACGAGCAGTACTTC. It codes for CASSLGLASAYEQYF.

This clone was seen a single time. This sequence joins TRBV4-3 and TRBJ2-2; 10 nucleotides align to TRBD2. The CDR3 extends over 16 amino acids. V lost 1 base to trimming and J lost 6 bases; unmatched junction nucleotides: 5. Germline V gene sequence: CDR1 LGHNA, CDR2 YSLEER. CDR3 sequence: CASSQGLAGVAGELFF. The CDR3 DNA sequence: TGCGCCAGCAGCCAAGGTCTAGCGGGAGTCGCCGGGGAGCTGTTTTTT.